This T cell receptor beta chain was documented in a study of blood T cells in healthy people across ages. Sample-barcoded 5' priming and a J-beta primer mix drove a second PCR of roughly 6 to 12 cycles. TCRdb re-called the 5' RACE reads through MiXCR, storing one row per CDR3 protein. The table records about 1.4 million distinct CDR3 sequences, roughly 64% of them present only once. Germline V CDR1 and CDR2: MNHEY, SMNVEV (reference sequence). The CDR3 loop spans 13 amino acids. V lost 6 bases and J 7 bases, leaving 13 bases between the germline ends. Extraction yielded at least 5.5 micrograms of total RNA per sample.

The sequenced sample was blood. This chain links TRBV27 with TRBJ2-1; TRBD1 or TRBD2 may be the D gene (5 bases each). This clonotype was sampled from a man aged 18 to 29 in good health. CDR3 sequence: CASRSTGRNEQFF. In nucleotides, the CDR3 is TGTGCCAGCAGATCGACGGGGCGGAATGAGCAGTTCTTC.